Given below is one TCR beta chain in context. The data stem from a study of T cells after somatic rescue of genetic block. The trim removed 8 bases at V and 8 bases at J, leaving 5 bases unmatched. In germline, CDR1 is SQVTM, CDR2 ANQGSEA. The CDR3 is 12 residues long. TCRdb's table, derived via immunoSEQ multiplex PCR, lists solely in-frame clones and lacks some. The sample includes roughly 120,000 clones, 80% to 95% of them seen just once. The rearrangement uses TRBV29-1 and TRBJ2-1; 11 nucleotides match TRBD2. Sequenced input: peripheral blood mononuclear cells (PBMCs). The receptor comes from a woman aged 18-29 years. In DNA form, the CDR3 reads TGCAGCCTCGGACTAGCGGGCGATGAGCAGTTCTTC. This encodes CSLGLAGDEQFF.